This T cell receptor (beta chain) was recovered during a study of Graves' ophthalmopathy and Graves' hyperthyroidism. The CDR3 sequence is 13 residues long. Germline-derived CDR1 and CDR2 are SQVTM and ANQGSEA. Trimming at V came to 7 bases and at J to 3 bases, leaving 6 bases not matched to a gene. RNA transcripts were the template, and TCR beta CDR3 regions were amplified from them. Scientists carried out first-round RT-PCR using HTBI primers and then a second-round multiplex PCR. In TCRdb, the multiplex PCR reads were re-called with MiXCR into one record per CDR3 protein. The table has around 470,000 distinct CDR3 sequences, approximately 14% seen once. This clonotype was observed many times.

The sample consisted of blood. The chain uses TRBV29-1 and TRBJ1-2; 9 bases match TRBD1. The clonotype comes from a woman in her thirties with Graves' ophthalmopathy. Here the CDR3 reads CSGRDRDDYGYTF. CDR3 DNA: TGCAGCGGCCGGGACAGGGATGACTATGGCTACACCTTC.